This TCR beta chain was captured in a study of shared clonotypes between healthy human individuals. Profiling relied on immunoSEQ multiplex PCR, and the TCRdb table lists in-frame clones only, not all of them. The table records more than 2,000,000 clones, 85% to 95% of them present only once. A single count supports this clone. Donors, healthy HIV-negative adults, lacked recent acute infections or vaccinations. The receptor was derived from a young man in good health. The sequenced sample consisted of naive CD4+ T cells sorted from blood. Subset described: CD45RA+ positively selected.

CDR3 amino acids: CASSERPLNETQYF. The CDR3 DNA reads TGTGCCAGCAGCGAGAGACCATTAAATGAGACCCAGTACTTC. The gene calls are TRBV7-9 and TRBJ2-5; D is ambiguous. Germline V lookup: CDR1 SEHNR, CDR2 FQNEAQ (reference sequence). The germline V and J ends were trimmed by 5 bases and 5 bases, with 15 bases remaining between them. The CDR3 has 14 amino acids.